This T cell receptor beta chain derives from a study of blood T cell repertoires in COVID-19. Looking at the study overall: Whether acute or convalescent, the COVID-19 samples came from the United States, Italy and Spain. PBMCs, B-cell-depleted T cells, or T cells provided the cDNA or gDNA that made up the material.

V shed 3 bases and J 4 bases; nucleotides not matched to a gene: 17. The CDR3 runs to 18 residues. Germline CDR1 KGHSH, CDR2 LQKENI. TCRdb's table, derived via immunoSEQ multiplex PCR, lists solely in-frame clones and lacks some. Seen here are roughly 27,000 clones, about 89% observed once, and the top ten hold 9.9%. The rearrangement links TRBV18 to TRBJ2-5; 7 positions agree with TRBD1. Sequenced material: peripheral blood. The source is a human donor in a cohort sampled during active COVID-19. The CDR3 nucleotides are TGTGCCAGCTCACCGAGGAGTAGTGGCGAGGGGGCAGGAGAGACCCAGTACTTC. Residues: CASSPRSSGEGAGETQYF.